The text below deals with one T cell receptor beta chain. Method: immunoSEQ multiplex PCR; TCRdb's copy keeps in-frame clones and lacks some. Of fewer than 85,000 clones listed, under 90% are singletons. The data belong to a study of T cell clones after liver transplantation. Overall study: Subjects received no induction therapy and standard immunosuppression until randomization at 12-24 months post-transplant.

V was clipped by 0 bases and J by 6 bases; unmatched bases: 5. There are 16 residues in the CDR3. Germline V gene sequence: CDR1 SGDLS, CDR2 YYNGEE. The genes are TRBV9 and TRBJ2-1; 11 nucleotides agree with TRBD2. The clonotype comes from a human patient who received a liver transplant. Some T cells may be transferred from the graft donor. Material: CD4+ T cells from blood, obtained 12 months after liver transplant. CDR3 coding DNA: TGTGCCAGCAGCGTAGAGGGACTAGCGGTTTTCAATGAGCAGTTCTTC. It codes for CASSVEGLAVFNEQFF.